This paragraph reports one T cell receptor (beta chain). The antigen remains unidentified. These data originate in a study of T cell responses to AZD1222 COVID-19 vaccine. Whole-study findings and limits: Repertoires were obtained only post-peak T cell response.

Sequenced by immunoSEQ multiplex PCR; TCRdb stores in-frame clones only, minus some. Of around 100,000 clones in the sample, more than 75% were seen once. The starting material was peripheral blood, obtained on day 0 of AZD1222 vaccination. This sequence originates from an adult in good health.

CDR3 coding DNA: TGTGCCAGCAGCTCGGACAGGCGAGGGAATGAGCAGTTCTTC. Protein sequence: CASSSDRRGNEQFF. The chain links TRBV9 to TRBJ2-1, with 7 bases identical to TRBD1. Germline V lookup: CDR1 SGDLS, CDR2 YYNGEE. The CDR3 consists of 14 residues. J lost 7 bases, V lost 4 bases, and 8 bases had no gene match.